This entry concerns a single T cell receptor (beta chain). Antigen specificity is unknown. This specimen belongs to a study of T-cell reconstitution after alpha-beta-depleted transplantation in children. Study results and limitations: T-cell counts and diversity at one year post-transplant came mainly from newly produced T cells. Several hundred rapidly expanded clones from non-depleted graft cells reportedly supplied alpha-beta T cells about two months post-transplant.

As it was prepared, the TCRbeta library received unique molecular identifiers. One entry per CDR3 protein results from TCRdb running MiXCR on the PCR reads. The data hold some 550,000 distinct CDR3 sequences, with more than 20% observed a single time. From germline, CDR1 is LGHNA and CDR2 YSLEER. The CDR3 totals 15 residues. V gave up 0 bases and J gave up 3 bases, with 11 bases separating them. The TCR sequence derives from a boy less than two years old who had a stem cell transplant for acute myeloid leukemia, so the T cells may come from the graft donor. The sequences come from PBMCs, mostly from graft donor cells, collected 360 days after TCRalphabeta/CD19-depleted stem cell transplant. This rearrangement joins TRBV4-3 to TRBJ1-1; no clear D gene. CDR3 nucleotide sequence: TGCGCCAGCAGCCAAGAGAGGGCAGCGGACACTGAAGCTTTCTTT. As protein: CASSQERAADTEAFF.